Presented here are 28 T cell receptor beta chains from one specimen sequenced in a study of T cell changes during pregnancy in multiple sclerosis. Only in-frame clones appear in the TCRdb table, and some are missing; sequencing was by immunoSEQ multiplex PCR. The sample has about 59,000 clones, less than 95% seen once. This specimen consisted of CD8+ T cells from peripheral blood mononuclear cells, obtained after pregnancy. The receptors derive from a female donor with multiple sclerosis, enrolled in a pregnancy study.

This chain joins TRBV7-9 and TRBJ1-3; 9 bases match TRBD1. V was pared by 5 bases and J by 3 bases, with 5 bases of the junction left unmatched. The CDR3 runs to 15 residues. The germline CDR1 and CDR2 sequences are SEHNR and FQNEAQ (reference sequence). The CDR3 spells CASSGQGTNGNTIYF. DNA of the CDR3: TGTGCCAGCAGCGGACAGGGGACGAATGGAAACACCATATATTTT.

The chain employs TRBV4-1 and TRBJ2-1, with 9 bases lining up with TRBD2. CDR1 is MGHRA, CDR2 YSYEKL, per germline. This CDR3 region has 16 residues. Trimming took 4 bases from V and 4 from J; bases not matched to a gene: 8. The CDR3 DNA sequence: TGCGCCAGCAGCCTCCAGACTAGCGGTCGTTACAATGAGCAGTTCTTC. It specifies CASSLQTSGRYNEQFF.

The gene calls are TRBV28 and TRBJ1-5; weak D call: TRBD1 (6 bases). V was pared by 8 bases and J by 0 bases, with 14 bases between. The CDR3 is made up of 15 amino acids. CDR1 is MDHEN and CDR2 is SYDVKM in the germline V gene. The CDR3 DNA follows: TGTGCCAGCCTAACGAGGACAGTTAGCAATCAGCCCCAGCATTTT. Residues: CASLTRTVSNQPQHF. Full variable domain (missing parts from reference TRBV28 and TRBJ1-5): DVKVTQSSRYLVKRTGEKVFLECVQDMDHENMFWYRQDPGLGLRLIYFSYDVKMKEKGDIPEGYSVSREKKERFSLILESASTNQTSMYLCASLTRTVSNQPQHFGDGTRLSIL.

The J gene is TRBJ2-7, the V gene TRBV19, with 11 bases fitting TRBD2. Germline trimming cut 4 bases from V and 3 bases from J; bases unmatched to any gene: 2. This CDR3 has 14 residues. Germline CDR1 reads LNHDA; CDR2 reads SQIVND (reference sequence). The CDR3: CASSTGTSGYEQYF. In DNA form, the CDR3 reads TGTGCCAGTAGTACAGGGACTAGCGGCTACGAGCAGTACTTC.

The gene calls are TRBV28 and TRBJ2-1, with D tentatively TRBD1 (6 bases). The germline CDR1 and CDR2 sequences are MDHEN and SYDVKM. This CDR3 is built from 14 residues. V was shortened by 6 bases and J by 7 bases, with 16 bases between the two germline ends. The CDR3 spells CASRVITGRNEQFF. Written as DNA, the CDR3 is TGTGCCAGCAGGGTTATCACAGGGCGGAATGAGCAGTTCTTC.

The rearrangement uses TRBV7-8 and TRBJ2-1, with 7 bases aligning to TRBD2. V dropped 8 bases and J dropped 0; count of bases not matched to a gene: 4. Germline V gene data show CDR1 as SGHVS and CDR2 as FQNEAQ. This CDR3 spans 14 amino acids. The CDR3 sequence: CASGGLGSYNEQFF. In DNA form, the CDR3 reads TGTGCCAGCGGAGGACTAGGCTCCTACAATGAGCAGTTCTTC.

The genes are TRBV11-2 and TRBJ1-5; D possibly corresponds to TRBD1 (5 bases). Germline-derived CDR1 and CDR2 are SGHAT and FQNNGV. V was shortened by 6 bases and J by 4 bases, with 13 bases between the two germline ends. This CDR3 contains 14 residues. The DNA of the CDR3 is TGTGCCAGCAGTTTCGACAGCCGAAATCAGCCCCAGCATTTT. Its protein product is CASSFDSRNQPQHF.

The CDR3 region has the DNA TGTGCCAGCAGTTTATCGGGGGGTACCGGCTACGAGCAGTACTTC. Translated, it gives CASSLSGGTGYEQYF. The chain carries TRBV27 and TRBJ2-7, with TRBD2 as a possible D gene (6 bases). Germline V gene sequence: CDR1 MNHEY, CDR2 SMNVEV (reference sequence). This CDR3 region has 15 residues. V was pared by 0 bases and J by 3 bases, with 12 bases between.

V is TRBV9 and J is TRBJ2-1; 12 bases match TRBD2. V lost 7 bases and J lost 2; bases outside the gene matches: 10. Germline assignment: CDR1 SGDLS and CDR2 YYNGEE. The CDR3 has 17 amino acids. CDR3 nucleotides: TGTGCCAGCGCGACTAGCGGGAGTTCGAGCCCCTACAATGAGCAGTTCTTC. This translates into CASATSGSSSPYNEQFF.

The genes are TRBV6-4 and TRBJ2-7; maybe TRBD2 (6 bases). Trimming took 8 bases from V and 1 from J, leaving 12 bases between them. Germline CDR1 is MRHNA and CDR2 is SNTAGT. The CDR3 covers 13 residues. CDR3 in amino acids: CASGASDSYEQYF. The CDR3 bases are TGTGCCAGCGGCGCTAGCGATTCCTACGAGCAGTACTTC.

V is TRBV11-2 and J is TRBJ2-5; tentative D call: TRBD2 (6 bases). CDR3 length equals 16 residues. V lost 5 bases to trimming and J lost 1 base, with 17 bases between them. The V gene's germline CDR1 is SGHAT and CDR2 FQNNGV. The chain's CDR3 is CASSRHHRGSQETQYF. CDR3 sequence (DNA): TGTGCCAGCAGCCGACATCACCGGGGGTCCCAAGAGACCCAGTACTTC.

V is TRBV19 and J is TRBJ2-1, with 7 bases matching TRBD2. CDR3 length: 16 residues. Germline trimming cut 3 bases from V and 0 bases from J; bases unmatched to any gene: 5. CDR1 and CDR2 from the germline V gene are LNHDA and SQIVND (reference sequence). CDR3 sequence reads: CASSMSGGSSYNEQFF. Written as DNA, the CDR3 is TGTGCCAGTAGTATGAGTGGCGGGAGCTCCTACAATGAGCAGTTCTTC.

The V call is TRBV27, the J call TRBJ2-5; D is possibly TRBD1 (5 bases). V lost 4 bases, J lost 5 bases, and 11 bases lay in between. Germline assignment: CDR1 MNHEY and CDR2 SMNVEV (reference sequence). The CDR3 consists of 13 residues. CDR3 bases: TGTGCCAGCAGTTGGTCTAAGGGGGAGACCCAGTACTTC. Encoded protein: CASSWSKGETQYF.

The CDR3 DNA follows: TGTGCCAGTAGTTTTGGGACAGGGAGGTCCTACGAGCAGTACTTC. Protein sequence: CASSFGTGRSYEQYF. The gene calls are TRBV19 and TRBJ2-7; 9 bases agree with TRBD1. CDR3 length: 15 amino acids. V was clipped by 5 bases and J by 1 base; unmatched bases: 6. Germline CDR1 LNHDA, CDR2 SQIVND (reference sequence).

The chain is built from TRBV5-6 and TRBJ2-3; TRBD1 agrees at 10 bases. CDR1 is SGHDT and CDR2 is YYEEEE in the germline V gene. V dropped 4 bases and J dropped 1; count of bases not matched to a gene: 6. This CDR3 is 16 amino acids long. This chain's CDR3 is CASSLDRGRGTDTQYF. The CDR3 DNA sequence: TGTGCCAGCAGCCTAGACAGGGGGCGCGGCACAGATACGCAGTATTTT.

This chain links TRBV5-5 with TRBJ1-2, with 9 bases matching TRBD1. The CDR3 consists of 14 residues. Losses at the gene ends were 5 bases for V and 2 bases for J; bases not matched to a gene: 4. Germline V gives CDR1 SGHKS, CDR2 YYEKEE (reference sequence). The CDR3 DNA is TGTGCCAGCAGAGACGGGACAGGGAACTATGGCTACACCTTC. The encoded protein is CASRDGTGNYGYTF.

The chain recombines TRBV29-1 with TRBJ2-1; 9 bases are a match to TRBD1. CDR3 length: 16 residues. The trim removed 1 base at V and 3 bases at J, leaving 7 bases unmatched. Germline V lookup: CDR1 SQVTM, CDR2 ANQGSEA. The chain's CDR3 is CSVEGSPGQGYNEQFF. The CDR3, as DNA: TGCAGCGTTGAAGGATCCCCGGGACAGGGCTACAATGAGCAGTTCTTC.

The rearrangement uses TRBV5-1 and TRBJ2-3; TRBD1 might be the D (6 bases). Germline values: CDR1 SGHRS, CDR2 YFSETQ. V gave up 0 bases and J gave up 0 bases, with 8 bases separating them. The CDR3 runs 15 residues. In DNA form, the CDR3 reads TGCGCCAGCAGCTTGGAGGGGGTTAGCACAGATACGCAGTATTTT. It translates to CASSLEGVSTDTQYF.

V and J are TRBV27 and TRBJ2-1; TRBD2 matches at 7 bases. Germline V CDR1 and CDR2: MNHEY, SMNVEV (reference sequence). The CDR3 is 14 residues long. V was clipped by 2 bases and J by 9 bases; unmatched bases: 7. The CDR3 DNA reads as TGTGCCAGCAGTTTAGCGGGAGTATACGGTGAGCAGTTCTTC. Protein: CASSLAGVYGEQFF.

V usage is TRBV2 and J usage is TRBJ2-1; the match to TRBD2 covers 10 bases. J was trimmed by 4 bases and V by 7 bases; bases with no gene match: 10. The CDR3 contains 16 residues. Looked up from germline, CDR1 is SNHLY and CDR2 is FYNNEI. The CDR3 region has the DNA TGTGCCAGCAACCTACTAGCGGGAAACTTATACAATGAGCAGTTCTTC. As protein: CASNLLAGNLYNEQFF. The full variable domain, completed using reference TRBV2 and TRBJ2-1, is EPEVTQTPSHQVTQMGQEVILRCVPISNHLYFYWYRQILGQKVEFLVSFYNNEISEKSEIFDDQFSVERPDGSNFTLKIRSTKLEDSAMYFCASNLLAGNLYNEQFFGPGTRLTVL.

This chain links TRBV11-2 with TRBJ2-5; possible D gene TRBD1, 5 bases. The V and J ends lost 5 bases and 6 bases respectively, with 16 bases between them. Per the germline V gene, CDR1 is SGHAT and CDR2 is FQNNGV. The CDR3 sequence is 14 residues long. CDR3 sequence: CASSPWRQPQTQYF. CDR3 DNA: TGTGCCAGCAGCCCCTGGCGACAGCCCCAGACCCAGTACTTC.

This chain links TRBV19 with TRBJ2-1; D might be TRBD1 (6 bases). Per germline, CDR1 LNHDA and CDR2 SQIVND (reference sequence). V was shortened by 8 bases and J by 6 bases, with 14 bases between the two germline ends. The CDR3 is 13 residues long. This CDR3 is CASVQGTGNEQFF. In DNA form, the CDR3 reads TGTGCCAGTGTCCAGGGGACGGGCAATGAGCAGTTCTTC.

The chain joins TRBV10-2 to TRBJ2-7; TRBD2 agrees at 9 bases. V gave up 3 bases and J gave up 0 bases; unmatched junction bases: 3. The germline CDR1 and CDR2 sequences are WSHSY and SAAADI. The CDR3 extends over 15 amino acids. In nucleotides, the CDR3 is TGCGCCAGCAGTGAAAGAGCGGGGGGCTCCTACGAGCAGTACTTC. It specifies CASSERAGGSYEQYF.

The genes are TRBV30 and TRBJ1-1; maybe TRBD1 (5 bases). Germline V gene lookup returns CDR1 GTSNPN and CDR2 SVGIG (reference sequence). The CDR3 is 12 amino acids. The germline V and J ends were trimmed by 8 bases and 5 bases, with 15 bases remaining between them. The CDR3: CATLTGMTEAFF. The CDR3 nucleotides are TGTGCCACCCTAACAGGTATGACTGAAGCTTTCTTT. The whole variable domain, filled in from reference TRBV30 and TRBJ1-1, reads SQTIHQWPATLVQPVGSPLSLECTVEGTSNPNLYWYRQAAGRGLQLLFYSVGIGQISSEVPQNLSASRPQDRQFILSSKKLLLSDSGFYLCATLTGMTEAFFGQGTRLTVV.

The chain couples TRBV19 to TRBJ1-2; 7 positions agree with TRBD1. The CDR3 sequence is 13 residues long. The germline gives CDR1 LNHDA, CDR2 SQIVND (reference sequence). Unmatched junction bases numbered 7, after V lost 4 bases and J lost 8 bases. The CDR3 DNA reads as TGTGCCAGTAGTACCCAGGGGGGAAGCGGCTACACCTTC. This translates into CASSTQGGSGYTF.

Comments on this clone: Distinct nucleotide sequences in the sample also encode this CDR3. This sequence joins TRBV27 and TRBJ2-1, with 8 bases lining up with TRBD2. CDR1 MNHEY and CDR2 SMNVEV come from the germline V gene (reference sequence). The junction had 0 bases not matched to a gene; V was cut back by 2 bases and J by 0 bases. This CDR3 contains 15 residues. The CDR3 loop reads CASSLSGSSYNEQFF. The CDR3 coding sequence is TGTGCCAGCAGTTTAAGCGGGAGCTCCTACAATGAGCAGTTCTTC.

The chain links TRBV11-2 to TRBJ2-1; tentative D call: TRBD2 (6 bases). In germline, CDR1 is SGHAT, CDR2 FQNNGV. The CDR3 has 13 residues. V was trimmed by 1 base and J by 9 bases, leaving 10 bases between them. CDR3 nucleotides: TGTGCCAGCAGCTTAGGAGCGGGCGTTGAGCAGTTCTTC. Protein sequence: CASSLGAGVEQFF.

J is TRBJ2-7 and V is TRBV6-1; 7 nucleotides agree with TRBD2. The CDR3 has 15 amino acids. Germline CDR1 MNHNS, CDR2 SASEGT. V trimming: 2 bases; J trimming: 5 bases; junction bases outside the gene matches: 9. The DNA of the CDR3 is TGTGCCAGCAGTGAACTGGCGGGAGAGGTTCACGAGCAGTACTTC. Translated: CASSELAGEVHEQYF.